This T cell receptor beta chain was profiled in a study of neurological immune-mediated disorders. V trimming: 6 bases; J trimming: 4 bases; junction bases outside the gene matches: 5. This CDR3 is 14 amino acids long. Germline V CDR1 and CDR2: SNHLY, FYNNEI. This clonotype was counted many times. Each CDR3 protein gets one entry after TCRdb re-called the 5' RACE reads with MiXCR. This table holds tens of thousands of distinct CDR3 sequences, about 5.8% found once. This TCR came from a woman aged 18-29 years with multiple sclerosis. Sequenced: CD4+ T cells from blood. The chain couples TRBV2 to TRBJ1-2; 10 bases fit TRBD1. The CDR3 sequence: CASRGGTGAYGYTF. CDR3 nucleotides: TGTGCCAGCAGAGGAGGGACAGGGGCCTATGGCTACACCTTC.